This TCR beta chain was identified during a study of T cell responses to AZD1222 COVID-19 vaccine. Overall study results and limits: Within unmutated variant regions lay the reported targets of nearly half of spike-specific TCRs.

TCRdb keeps only in-frame clones here, not all; method: immunoSEQ multiplex PCR. The repertoire consists of about 260,000 clones, with approximately 95% occurring once and the leading ten covering 0.5% to 0.65%. Comments on this clone: Antigen specificity is unknown.

Germline V gene sequence: CDR1 LNHDA, CDR2 SQIVND (reference sequence). V lost 7 bases to trimming and J lost 7 bases; unmatched junction nucleotides: 10. This CDR3 region has 14 residues. The starting material was peripheral blood, obtained on day 0 of AZD1222 vaccination. This clonotype was obtained from an adult in good health. The genes are TRBV19 and TRBJ2-1; 7 nucleotides match TRBD2. CDR3 sequence: CASTTGGTRNEQFF. In DNA form, the CDR3 reads TGTGCCAGTACTACCGGGGGGACCAGGAATGAGCAGTTCTTC.